This note documents a single T cell receptor (beta chain) sequence. Seattle patients were enrolled during active infection and followed longitudinally. Germline CDR1 is SGDLS and CDR2 is YYNGEE. Between the trimmed V and J ends, which lost 3 bases and 6 bases, there was a span of 12 bases. This CDR3 has 13 residues. These data originate in a study of blood T cell repertoires in COVID-19. Per the study methods: It was from reference gene primer amplification that nucleated cell counts were estimated. Method: immunoSEQ multiplex PCR; TCRdb's copy keeps in-frame clones and lacks some. V and J calls and clone size are given by that table; D and trimming were obtained from the DNA. The sample contains about 210,000 clones, around 80% of which appear only once.

Sequenced: peripheral blood. This TCR derives from a woman older than 75 with COVID-19, enrolled during active disease. This chain uses TRBV9 with TRBJ1-1; possibly TRBD1 for D (6 bases). The DNA of the CDR3 is TGTGCCAGCAGCGCAGAACAGGGTTCTGAAGCTTTCTTT. This gives the protein CASSAEQGSEAFF.